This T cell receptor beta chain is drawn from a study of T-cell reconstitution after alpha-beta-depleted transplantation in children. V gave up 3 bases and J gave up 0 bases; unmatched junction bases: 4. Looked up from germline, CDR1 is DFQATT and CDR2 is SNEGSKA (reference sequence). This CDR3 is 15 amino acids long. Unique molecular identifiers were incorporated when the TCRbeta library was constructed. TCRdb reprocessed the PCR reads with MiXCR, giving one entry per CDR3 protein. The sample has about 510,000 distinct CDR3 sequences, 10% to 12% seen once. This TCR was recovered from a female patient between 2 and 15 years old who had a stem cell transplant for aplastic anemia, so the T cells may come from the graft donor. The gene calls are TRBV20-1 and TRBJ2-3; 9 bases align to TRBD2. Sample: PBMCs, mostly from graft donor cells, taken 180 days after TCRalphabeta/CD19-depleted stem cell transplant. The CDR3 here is CSASKAGGSTDTQYF. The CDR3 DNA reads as TGCAGTGCTAGCAAGGCGGGAGGGAGCACAGATACGCAGTATTTT.